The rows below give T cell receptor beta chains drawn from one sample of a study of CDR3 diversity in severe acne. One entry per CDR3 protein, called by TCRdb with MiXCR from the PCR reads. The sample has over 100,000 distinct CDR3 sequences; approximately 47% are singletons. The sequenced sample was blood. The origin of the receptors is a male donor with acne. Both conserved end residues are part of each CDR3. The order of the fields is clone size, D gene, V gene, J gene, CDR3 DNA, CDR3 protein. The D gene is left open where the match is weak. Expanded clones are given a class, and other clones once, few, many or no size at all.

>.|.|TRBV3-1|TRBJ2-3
TGTGCCAGCAGCCAAGAACCACAGCTTAGCACAGATATGCAGTGTTTT
CASSQEPQLSTDMQCF
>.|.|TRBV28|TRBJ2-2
TGTGCCAGCAGTTTGGCTGGGGGGAGCACCGGGGAGCTGTTTTTT
CASSLAGGSTGELFF
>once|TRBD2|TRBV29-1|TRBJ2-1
TGCAGCGTTGAGGGACTAGCGGGAGGAGACAATGAGCAGTTCTTC
CSVEGLAGGDNEQFF
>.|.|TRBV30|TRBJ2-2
TGTGCCTGGAGTAATAATGTGGTAAACACCGGGGAGCTGTTTTTT
CAWSNNVVNTGELFF
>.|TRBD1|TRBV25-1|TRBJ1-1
TGTGCCAGCTCACCAGGGACAGGGACTAATGAAGCTTTCTTT
CASSPGTGTNEAFF
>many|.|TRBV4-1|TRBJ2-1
TGCGCCAGCAGCCAAGGTCATGGCCAGGGACGGGAACGGGAGCAGTTCTTC
CASSQGHGQGREREQFF
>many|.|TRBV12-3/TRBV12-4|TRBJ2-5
TGTGCCAGCAGTTTCTACGGGATAGAGACCCAGTACTTC
CASSFYGIETQYF
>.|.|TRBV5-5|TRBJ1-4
TGTGCCAGCAGCAGAGGGTTTGCAACTAATGAAAAACTGTCTTTT
CASSRGFATNEKLSF
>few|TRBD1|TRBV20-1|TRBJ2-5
TGCAGTGCTACCGGGACAGCGAAAGAGACCCAGTACTTC
CSATGTAKETQYF
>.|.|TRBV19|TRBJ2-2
TGTGCCAGTAGTCGCCGGGGTCAGAACACCGGGGAGCTGTTTTTT
CASSRRGQNTGELFF
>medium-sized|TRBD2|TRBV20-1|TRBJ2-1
TGCAGTGCTAGAGATCCTAGCGGGAGGATCTACAATGAGCAGTTCTTC
CSARDPSGRIYNEQFF
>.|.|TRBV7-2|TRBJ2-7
TGTGCCAGCAGCCCCGGGGCCGACTCCTACGAGCGGTACTTC
CASSPGADSYERYF
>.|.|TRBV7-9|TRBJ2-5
TGCGCCAGCGGGCCGGGGCTGGGTGAGACCCAGTACTTC
CASGPGLGETQYF
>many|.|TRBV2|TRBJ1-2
TGTGCCAGCCCCCGGGGTTCGGGCTACACCTTC
CASPRGSGYTF
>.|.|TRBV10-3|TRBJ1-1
TGTGCCATCACAATGGGTATGAACACTGAAGCTTTCTTT
CAITMGMNTEAFF
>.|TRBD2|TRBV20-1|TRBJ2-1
TGCAGTGCTAGCTCTCAGACTAGCGGGAGGGCCGGTGAGCAGTTCTTC
CSASSQTSGRAGEQFF
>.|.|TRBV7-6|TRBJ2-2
TGTGCCAGCAGCGTAGCGGACGGGGAGCTGTTTTTT
CASSVADGELFF
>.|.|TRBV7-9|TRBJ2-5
TGTGCCAGCAGCTTTTCTCAGTACCAAGAGACCCAGTACTTC
CASSFSQYQETQYF
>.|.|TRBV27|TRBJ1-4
TGTGCCAGCAGTTTTACAGGGCGGAGGGAAAAACTGTTTTTT
CASSFTGRREKLFF
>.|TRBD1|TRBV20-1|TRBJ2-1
TGCAGTGCCAGCAGCCGGGACAGCTCCTACAATGAGCAGTTCTTC
CSASSRDSSYNEQFF
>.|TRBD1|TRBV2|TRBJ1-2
TGTGCCAGCAGTGAAATCCAGGACAGGATCTATAGCTACACCTTC
CASSEIQDRIYSYTF
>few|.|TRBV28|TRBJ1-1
TGTGCCAGCACAGGGTACACTGAAGCTTTCTTT
CASTGYTEAFF
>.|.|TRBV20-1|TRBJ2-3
TGCAGTGCTAGGTCAGCAGGGAGTCTCTCAGATACGCAGTATTTT
CSARSAGSLSDTQYF